Given below is one TCR beta chain in context. This sample was included in a study of blood T cell repertoires in COVID-19. V was trimmed by 7 bases and J by 2 bases, leaving 9 bases between them. This CDR3 is 12 amino acids long. CDR1 is SGHAT, CDR2 FQNNGV, per germline. TCRdb's copy holds only in-frame clones and misses some; the assay was immunoSEQ multiplex PCR. The repertoire holds tens of thousands of clones, with 70% to 90% as singletons. Patients at the Seattle site were enrolled during active infection and followed longitudinally. The clonotype was recovered from a woman of 80 years or more with COVID-19, enrolled during active disease. The chain employs TRBV11-2 and TRBJ2-7; D not resolved. What was sequenced was peripheral blood. The CDR3 spells CASNKRAYEQYF. CDR3 nucleotide sequence: TGTGCCAGCAATAAGAGAGCCTACGAGCAGTACTTC.